The rows below give T cell receptor beta chains drawn from one sample of a study of OX40 agonist ivuxolimab in advanced cancers. Clones were read by immunoSEQ multiplex PCR, and TCRdb kept only the in-frame ones, dropping some. Seen here are 70,000 to 95,000 clones, less than 95% observed once, and the top ten hold about 0.3%. The source material was CD4+ or CD8+ T cells sorted from blood, sampled in a trial of the OX40 agonist ivuxolimab. These receptors were taken from an adult with an advanced solid tumor such as melanoma, head and neck, liver or kidney cancer. The CDR3 runs from the conserved cysteine through the conserved F or W. D genes are given only for firm matches. Size is stated for part of the rows, as once, few or many counts, or as a class when the clone is expanded.

abundance	v_gene	j_gene	d_gene	len	CDR3aa	CDR3nt
.	TRBV19	TRBJ2-3	.	15	CASSIVSGGTDTQYF	TGTGCCAGTAGTATAGTATCCGGGGGTACAGATACGCAGTATTTT
.	TRBV7-7	TRBJ2-5	TRBD1	15	CASSLVTGHQETQYF	TGTGCTAGCAGCTTAGTGACAGGGCACCAAGAGACCCAGTACTTC
.	TRBV19	TRBJ2-2	.	16	CASSIQGSANTGELFF	TGTGCCAGTAGTATTCAGGGGAGCGCGAACACCGGGGAGCTGTTTTTT
.	TRBV30	TRBJ1-5	.	14	CAWSVLTGWGPQHF	TGTGCCTGGAGTGTACTGACCGGGTGGGGGCCCCAGCATTTT
once	TRBV6-1	TRBJ1-5	TRBD1	15	CASSDSGGSNQPQHF	TGTGCCAGCAGCGATTCAGGGGGTAGCAATCAGCCCCAGCATTTT
.	TRBV14	TRBJ1-6	.	15	CASSQDGQNNSPLHF	TGTGCCAGCAGCCAAGACGGCCAGAATAATTCACCCCTCCACTTT
once	TRBV30	TRBJ1-2	.	13	CAWSARLDYGYTF	TGTGCCTGGAGTGCACGGCTGGACTATGGCTACACCTTC
.	TRBV23-1	TRBJ2-2	.	16	CASSQFSGFFTGELFF	TGCGCCAGCAGTCAATTTTCGGGGTTCTTCACCGGGGAGCTGTTTTTT
.	TRBV19	TRBJ2-1	.	16	CASSIAESRSYNEQFF	TGTGCCAGTAGTATAGCGGAGTCCCGCTCCTACAATGAGCAGTTCTTC
.	TRBV5-5	TRBJ1-5	TRBD1	16	CASSLGQGKERQPQHF	TGTGCCAGCAGCTTGGGACAGGGAAAGGAGCGACAGCCCCAGCATTTT
.	TRBV30	TRBJ2-3	.	13	CAWTGPGTDTQYF	TGTGCCTGGACTGGCCCCGGCACAGATACGCAGTATTTT
.	TRBV29-1	TRBJ2-5	.	14	CSASVDSLQETQYF	TGCAGCGCTAGCGTTGACAGTCTCCAAGAGACCCAGTACTTC
.	TRBV6-1	TRBJ2-3	.	14	CASSEWGRIDTQYF	TGTGCCAGCAGTGAGTGGGGTCGGATAGATACGCAGTATTTT
.	TRBV10-3	TRBJ1-5	.	15	CAISPDSSRNQPQHF	TGTGCCATCAGCCCTGACAGTTCCCGCAATCAGCCCCAGCATTTT
once	TRBV13	TRBJ1-1	TRBD1	16	CASSFGQGLGGTEAFF	TGTGCCAGCAGTTTCGGACAGGGGCTAGGAGGCACTGAAGCTTTCTTT
.	TRBV7-9	TRBJ2-1	.	15	CASSRQGIAYNEQFF	TGTGCCAGCAGCCGGCAAGGGATCGCCTACAATGAGCAGTTCTTC
.	TRBV5-8	TRBJ1-1	.	12	CASSLLPEKAFF	TGTGCCAGCAGCTTGCTTCCAGAGAAAGCTTTCTTT
.	TRBV30	TRBJ2-1	TRBD2	18	CAWSTTCSRLAGEREQFF	TGTGCCTGGAGTACCACCTGCTCCCGACTAGCGGGGGAACGTGAGCAGTTCTTC
.	TRBV18	TRBJ2-5	.	14	CASSPRFDSETQYF	TGTGCCAGCTCACCCCGGTTTGATTCGGAGACCCAGTACTTC
once	TRBV19	TRBJ2-2	TRBD1	14	CATSGTGGTGELFF	TGTGCCACCTCCGGGACAGGGGGCACCGGGGAGCTGTTTTTT
.	TRBV6-9	TRBJ1-4	.	14	CASSWGAPAEKLFF	TGTGCCAGCAGTTGGGGGGCCCCGGCTGAAAAACTGTTTTTT
.	TRBV7-8	TRBJ1-2	TRBD1	15	CASSLAGQGNYGYTF	TGTGCCAGCAGCTTAGCGGGACAGGGGAACTATGGCTACACCTTC
.	TRBV7-8	TRBJ2-2	.	14	CASSSTRSPGELFF	TGTGCCAGCAGCTCGACTAGGAGCCCCGGGGAGCTGTTTTTT
.	TRBV5-1	TRBJ2-7	TRBD1	14	CASSVTGGANEQYF	TGCGCCAGCAGCGTCACAGGGGGCGCAAACGAGCAGTACTTC
.	TRBV7-9	TRBJ2-5	.	14	CASSLASYQETQYF	TGTGCCAGCAGCTTAGCTTCGTACCAAGAGACCCAGTACTTC
few	TRBV5-6	TRBJ2-7	.	12	CASSPGTREQYF	TGTGCCAGCAGCCCAGGAACCAGGGAGCAGTACTTC
.	TRBV19	TRBJ1-5	.	15	CASSIVTGNQWPQHF	TGTGCCAGTAGTATAGTGACAGGTAATCAGTGGCCCCAGCATTTT
.	TRBV6-5	TRBJ1-2	.	12	CASTQGNYGYTF	TGTGCCAGCACCCAAGGGAACTATGGCTACACCTTC
few	TRBV6-5	TRBJ2-1	TRBD1	11	CASRGTGGQFF	TGTGCCAGCAGAGGGACAGGGGGTCAGTTCTTC
.	TRBV2	TRBJ1-2	.	14	CASSEGGTGYGYTF	TGTGCCAGCAGTGAAGGCGGCACGGGATATGGCTACACCTTC
.	TRBV27	TRBJ1-1	.	15	CASSPRPYPDTEAFF	TGTGCCAGCAGTCCGAGGCCTTACCCGGACACTGAAGCTTTCTTT
.	TRBV23-1	TRBJ2-1	.	13	CASSPGVYNEQFF	TGCGCCAGCAGCCCAGGAGTCTACAATGAGCAGTTCTTC
.	TRBV6-1	TRBJ1-2	TRBD1	14	CASNSQGADYGYTF	TGTGCCAGCAATTCACAGGGGGCGGACTATGGCTACACCTTC
.	TRBV27	TRBJ2-6	TRBD1	17	CASRTDRVASGANVLTF	TGTGCCAGCAGAACGGACAGGGTGGCCTCTGGGGCCAACGTCCTGACTTTC
.	TRBV20-1	TRBJ1-5	.	11	CSVGGNQPQHF	TGCAGTGTCGGTGGCAATCAGCCCCAGCATTTT
.	TRBV27	TRBJ2-1	TRBD2	15	CASSQTSGDYNEQFF	TGTGCCAGCAGCCAAACTAGCGGGGACTACAATGAGCAGTTCTTC
once	TRBV6-1	TRBJ1-6	.	12	CASREGDSPLHF	TGTGCCAGTCGAGAGGGGGATTCACCCCTCCACTTT
.	TRBV19	TRBJ1-1	.	17	CASSIPGVGGSVTEAFF	TGTGCCAGTAGTATCCCTGGGGTTGGGGGGAGCGTCACTGAAGCTTTCTTT
.	TRBV19	TRBJ1-2	.	14	CASSISRVDYGYTF	TGTGCCAGTAGTATATCCAGGGTGGACTATGGCTACACCTTC
once	TRBV2	TRBJ2-5	.	13	CASRLTAQETQYF	TGTGCCAGCAGACTGACAGCTCAAGAGACCCAGTACTTC
once	TRBV6-6	TRBJ2-7	TRBD1	11	CASGRQGEQYF	TGTGCCAGCGGTAGACAGGGCGAGCAGTACTTC
.	TRBV7-2	TRBJ1-5	.	15	CASSLVWSGNQPQHF	TGTGCCAGCAGCTTAGTTTGGTCGGGGAATCAGCCCCAGCATTTT
.	TRBV6-1	TRBJ2-1	TRBD2	15	CASRPSGGAFSEQFF	TGTGCCAGCAGGCCTAGCGGGGGGGCATTTAGTGAGCAGTTCTTC
.	TRBV5-1	TRBJ2-3	TRBD1	15	CASSWQGQGTDTQYF	TGCGCCAGCAGCTGGCAGGGACAGGGGACAGATACGCAGTATTTT
.	TRBV29-1	TRBJ2-1	TRBD2	14	CSVARLAGGDEQFF	TGCAGCGTTGCCAGACTAGCGGGGGGTGATGAGCAGTTCTTC
.	TRBV4-1	TRBJ2-1	.	17	CASSQSTSAAGYNEQFF	TGCGCCAGCAGCCAAAGCACGTCGGCGGCTGGCTACAATGAGCAGTTCTTC
.	TRBV30	TRBJ2-1	.	11	CAWSLSNEQFF	TGTGCCTGGAGTTTGTCCAATGAGCAGTTCTTC
.	TRBV7-4	TRBJ1-2	TRBD1	15	CASTVRTTGNYGYTF	TGTGCCAGCACCGTTAGGACGACAGGGAACTACGGCTACACCTTC
.	TRBV30	TRBJ1-5	.	16	CAWSVPGSYSNQPQHF	TGTGCCTGGAGTGTACCAGGGAGCTATAGCAATCAGCCCCAGCATTTT
.	TRBV5-1	TRBJ1-1	.	14	CASSTGQKNTEAFF	TGCGCCAGCAGCACGGGACAAAAGAACACTGAAGCTTTCTTT
.	TRBV5-1	TRBJ2-5	.	13	CASSLAGGETQYF	TGCGCCAGCAGCTTGGCCGGCGGAGAGACCCAGTACTTC
.	TRBV28	TRBJ1-1	.	13	CASSPGLNTEAFF	TGTGCCAGCTCTCCCGGGTTGAACACTGAAGCTTTCTTT
.	TRBV5-6	TRBJ2-7	TRBD1	15	CASSTPGQGLYEQYF	TGTGCCAGCAGCACACCGGGACAGGGTCTATACGAGCAGTACTTC